This T cell receptor beta chain emerged from a study of T cells expressing NK-cell markers (dated by TCRdb to about 2020). Concerning the study at large: In sorted CD3+CD56+NKG2C+, CD3+CD56+NKG2C- and CD3+CD56-NKG2C+ T-cell subsets from 8 or 9 donors, TCR beta-chain repertoires were profiled. Among the eight sequenced donors, seven were HCMV-seropositive and one was HCMV-seronegative. The study sequenced eight donors, all healthy volunteers chosen at random: three men and five women. Libraries were sequenced as 2 x 150 bp reads on Illumina HiSeq 2000/2500, MiSeq or NextSeq. The full study reports these points: Those dominant clonotypes were again the most abundant among CD3+CD56-NKG2C+ cells in four donors, at 28.3-60.1%. In over five donors, the dominant CD3+CD56+NKG2C+ clonotypes were found to rank among the top 10 CD8+ clonotypes and to make up 1.0-7.0% of CD8+ T cells. Whether the expanded NKG2C-expressing T cell clones were specific for HCMV antigens was left unclear.

About this clonotype: The antigen this receptor binds is unknown.

The data were produced on an Illumina HiSeq 2000. TCR beta cDNA libraries were made by 5'RACE template switching that added a universal primer site and unique molecular identifiers. cDNA synthesis was primed from the TCR beta constant segment, followed by two successive PCR amplification steps. The authors processed their data as follows. Reads were demultiplexed and grouped by UMI with MIGEC, and clonotypes were assembled and quantified with MiTCR. To remove erroneous sequences, TCR cDNA sequences were retained only when supported by two or more reads. Downstream repertoire analysis used the tcR package, and clonotypes were matched across fractions by CDR3 nucleotide sequence plus V segment. VDJmatch was used to annotate antigen specificity against VDJdb, with one amino acid substitution allowed in CDR3. TCRdb reprocessed the public reads and reports one entry per CDR3 protein sequence, without DNA. The V and J calls shown here were made by TCRdb, not taken from the authors' results. The sample table holds about 460,000 distinct CDR3 sequences. Of the sample, over 1.1% is held by the ten largest clones.

Including the terminal cysteine and phenylalanine, the CDR3 comprises 15 residues. Only the protein sequence is given. Sequences SGHRS (CDR1) and YFSETQ (CDR2) are obtained from the germline V gene. HCMV serostatus was determined by detecting HCMV-specific IgG in serum with a commercial ELISA kit. Peripheral blood mononuclear cells were isolated from blood by Ficoll density gradient centrifugation. Sequences were obtained from blood T cells: a sorted CD56 or NKG2C T cell subset, CD4+ or CD8+ T cells, or bulk PBMC T cells (not recorded which). The chain is made from TRBV5-1 and TRBJ2-2; TCRdb's D call, TRBD1, is unchecked because there is no DNA. The origin of this receptor is a woman aged 50 to 65 in good health. Donor details come from another sample of the same person, matched by shared clones. The CDR3 protein is CASSQQTGDTGELFF.